This T cell receptor beta chain is drawn from a study of T cells in localized non-small cell lung cancer. Study-level points and caveats: Among blood samples, higher T cell density accompanied longer overall survival. Adjacent uninvolved lung had the highest clonality, suggesting focused antigen responses. One tumor region alone was sequenced, and heterogeneity therefore remains possible.

This clone has more than one count but fewer than ten. Its antigen is undetermined. The germline V gene encodes CDR1 LNHNV and CDR2 YYDKDF (reference sequence). V was pared by 3 bases and J by 7 bases, with 13 bases between. The CDR3 runs 14 residues. Method: immunoSEQ multiplex PCR; TCRdb's copy keeps in-frame clones and lacks some. The sample contains approximately 860 clones, about 20% of which appear only once. Source: normal lung tissue next to the tumor, taken before any cancer treatment. The chain has TRBV15 and TRBJ2-1; the D gene is possibly TRBD2 (6 bases). The TCR was taken from a man aged 35 to 70 with stage III lung adenocarcinoma. CDR3 nucleotides: TGTGCCACCAGCAGGGCCCACCTAGCGAATGAGCAGTTCTTC. Amino acids: CATSRAHLANEQFF.